Below are 26 T cell receptor beta chains sequenced from a single sample in a study of cytomegalovirus exposure and HLA in healthy donors (dated by TCRdb to 2016 to 2017). Library generation was performed with the immunoSEQ multiplex PCR assay. TCRdb stores this immuneACCESS table with in-frame sequences only. Part of the clones is absent; in the studies checked, under half of the shortfall reflects unresolved V genes, and no reason is known for the rest. The sample table records roughly 330,000 clones; around 90% of these occur just once. The leading ten clones occupy over 1% of the sample. The sequenced material came from PBMCs. The receptor set was obtained from a woman aged 25 to 39 in good health and CMV-seropositive.

The chain has TRBV7-9 and TRBJ2-1; a possible D gene is TRBD2 (6 bases). Germline V gene lookup returns CDR1 SEHNR and CDR2 FQNEAQ (reference sequence). Trimming removed 3 bases at V and 12 bases at J, with 12 bases between. The CDR3 spans 12 residues. Here the CDR3 DNA reads TGTGCCAGCAGCTTTGGGGGGAACGGGCAGTTCTTC. Its translation: CASSFGGNGQFF.

Written as DNA, the CDR3 is TGTGCCAGCAGCTTAGCGTTGGGGTCCATGAACACTGAAGCTTTCTTT. Its translation: CASSLALGSMNTEAFF. This sequence joins TRBV13 and TRBJ1-1; no reliable D call. CDR1 and CDR2 from the germline V gene are PRHDT and FYEKMQ (reference sequence). CDR3 length: 16 amino acids. Trimming took 1 base from V and 0 from J, leaving 12 bases between them. Based on the CDR3 plus reference TRBV13 and TRBJ1-1, the full variable domain is AAGVIQSPRHLIKEKRETATLKCYPIPRHDTVYWYQQGPGQDPQFLISFYEKMQSDKGSIPDRFSAQQFSDYHSELNMSSLELGDSALYFCASSLALGSMNTEAFFGQGTRLTVV.

This chain uses TRBV7-2 with TRBJ2-1; TRBD2 aligns across 11 bases. This CDR3 has 15 residues. CDR1 is SGHTA and CDR2 is FQGNSA in the germline V gene. Germline trimming cut 5 bases from V and 5 bases from J; bases unmatched to any gene: 5. The DNA for the CDR3 is TGTGCCAGCAGCGCTAGCGGGAGGTCTGACAATGAGCAGTTCTTC. Translating gives CASSASGRSDNEQFF.

The rearrangement links TRBV28 to TRBJ1-4; no clear D gene. The CDR3 is 13 amino acids. Germline V CDR1 and CDR2: MDHEN, SYDVKM. Trimming took 3 bases from V and 8 from J, leaving 10 bases between them. CDR3 bases: TGTGCCAGCAGTTTTAGGAGCGGGGAAAAACTGTTTTTT. It yields the protein CASSFRSGEKLFF.

This clone has only one observation. V gene TRBV5-5 combines with J gene TRBJ1-5; D not resolved. Looked up from germline, CDR1 is SGHKS and CDR2 is YYEKEE (reference sequence). This CDR3 has 15 amino acids. Deletions cut 4 bases from V and 0 bases from J, with 11 bases between. CDR3 sequence (DNA): TGTGCCAGCAGCCCCCAGGTTTCTAGCAATCAGCCCCAGCATTTT. Amino acid sequence: CASSPQVSSNQPQHF.

The chain has TRBV7-7 and TRBJ2-6, with a possible D match to TRBD1 (6 bases). CDR1 and CDR2 from the germline V gene are SSHAT and FNYEAQ (reference sequence). V was cut by 5 bases and J by 0 bases, with 14 bases left in between. The CDR3 contains 17 residues. The CDR3 region has the DNA TGTGCCAGCAGCCCAGGGACACTTGTCTCTGGGGCCAACGTCCTGACTTTC. Translating it yields CASSPGTLVSGANVLTF.

The chain employs TRBV7-6 and TRBJ2-2; 10 bases map to TRBD2. The V gene's germline CDR1 is SGHVS and CDR2 FNYEAQ. Germline trimming cut 5 bases from V and 6 bases from J; bases unmatched to any gene: 9. This CDR3 has 16 residues. Here the CDR3 reads CASSRLAGVGAGELFF. The CDR3 DNA follows: TGTGCCAGCAGCCGTCTAGCGGGAGTTGGAGCCGGGGAGCTGTTTTTT.

The chain carries TRBV5-6 and TRBJ2-3; 9 bases line up with TRBD2. V shed 4 bases, J shed 3 bases, and the junction held 12 bases outside the gene matches. The CDR3 spans 17 residues. The V gene's germline CDR1 is SGHDT and CDR2 YYEEEE. CDR3 in DNA: TGTGCCAGCAGCGGACGCGGGGGGGCCGGTGGTACAGATACGCAGTATTTT. This codes for CASSGRGGAGGTDTQYF.

The chain couples TRBV2 to TRBJ1-1, with 7 bases matching TRBD1. V gave up 2 bases and J gave up 4 bases; unmatched junction bases: 19. CDR3 length: 19 residues. CDR1 SNHLY and CDR2 FYNNEI come from the germline V gene. The CDR3 here is CASSEPIGRRQGQGTEAFF. The CDR3 bases are TGTGCCAGCAGTGAACCAATCGGCCGGCGACAGGGCCAGGGCACTGAAGCTTTCTTT.

The genes are TRBV14 and TRBJ1-1; no clear D. V was pared by 6 bases and J by 7 bases, with 3 bases between. The CDR3 is 9 residues long. The germline CDR1 and CDR2 sequences are SGHDN and FVKESK. The CDR3 region has the DNA TGTGCCAGCAGACATGAAGCTTTCTTT. This codes for CASRHEAFF. Variable domain in full (rest from reference TRBV14 and TRBJ1-1): EAGVTQFPSHSVIEKGQTVTLRCDPISGHDNLYWYRRVMGKEIKFLLHFVKESKQDESGMPNNRFLAERTGGTYSTLKVQPAELEDSGVYFCASRHEAFFGQGTRLTVV.

The chain links TRBV27 to TRBJ2-7; a weak D match, TRBD2 (6 bases). V was trimmed by 2 bases and J by 4 bases, leaving 12 bases between them. CDR1 is MNHEY and CDR2 is SMNVEV in the germline V gene (reference sequence). The CDR3 spans 14 residues. CDR3 loop: CASSLTSQGYEQYF. The CDR3 nucleotides are TGTGCCAGCAGTTTAACTAGCCAGGGTTACGAGCAGTACTTC.

This clone was recorded once. CDR3 in amino acids: CASSLAGDTYEQYF. Written as DNA, the CDR3 is TGTGCCAGCAGCTTAGCGGGAGATACCTACGAGCAGTACTTC. V and J are TRBV11-3 and TRBJ2-7, with D perhaps TRBD2 (6 bases). Per the germline V gene, CDR1 is SGHNT and CDR2 is YENEEA. CDR3 length: 14 amino acids. The V end was cut by 1 base, the J end by 2 bases, with 9 bases between.

The chain combines TRBV27 with TRBJ1-6; 7 bases line up with TRBD1. Germline V gene data show CDR1 as MNHEY and CDR2 as SMNVEV (reference sequence). The CDR3 extends over 15 amino acids. With V trimmed by 4 bases and J by 9 bases, 9 bases remained unmatched. The DNA for the CDR3 is TGTGCCAGCAGTTCCCTGACAGGGTTGGGTTCACCCCTCCACTTT. This encodes CASSSLTGLGSPLHF.

The V call is TRBV4-2, the J call TRBJ2-3; D unresolved. Germline V lookup: CDR1 LGHNA, CDR2 YNFKEQ. The CDR3 has 13 amino acids. V lost 0 bases and J 2 bases, leaving 3 bases between the germline ends. CDR3: CASSQENTDTQYF. As DNA, the CDR3 is TGTGCCAGCAGCCAAGAGAACACAGATACGCAGTATTTT.

This rearrangement joins TRBV4-1 to TRBJ2-5, with 7 bases lining up with TRBD1. Per germline, CDR1 MGHRA and CDR2 YSYEKL. The CDR3 length is 15 residues. The trim removed 8 bases at V and 5 bases at J, leaving 14 bases unmatched. CDR3 amino acids: CASGPYGTADETQYF. CDR3 DNA sequence: TGCGCCAGCGGACCCTACGGGACAGCTGATGAGACCCAGTACTTC.

This chain uses TRBV28 with TRBJ1-5; D is ambiguous. The germline V and J ends were trimmed by 2 bases and 0 bases, with 5 bases remaining between them. The CDR3 runs 14 residues. Germline CDR1 is MDHEN and CDR2 is SYDVKM. This CDR3 is CASSLAGSNQPQHF. The CDR3 bases are TGTGCCAGCAGTTTAGCGGGTAGCAATCAGCCCCAGCATTTT. Filled out from reference TRBV28 and TRBJ1-5, the complete variable domain reads DVKVTQSSRYLVKRTGEKVFLECVQDMDHENMFWYRQDPGLGLRLIYFSYDVKMKEKGDIPEGYSVSREKKERFSLILESASTNQTSMYLCASSLAGSNQPQHFGDGTRLSIL.

This chain connects TRBV5-1 to TRBJ2-5; D possibly corresponds to TRBD2 (7 bases). The germline gives CDR1 SGHRS, CDR2 YFSETQ. V was pared by 2 bases and J by 2 bases, with 19 bases between. CDR3 length equals 17 residues. The CDR3 region is CASSFLSGRDIQETQYF. In DNA, the CDR3 is TGCGCCAGCAGCTTCTTATCGGGGAGGGACATTCAAGAGACCCAGTACTTC.

This clone was observed once. The chain links TRBV27 to TRBJ2-1; 7 nucleotides agree with TRBD2. The V gene's germline CDR1 is MNHEY and CDR2 SMNVEV (reference sequence). The CDR3 covers 16 residues. V shed 6 bases, J shed 9 bases, and the junction held 17 bases outside the gene matches. The CDR3 nucleotides read TGTGCCAGCAGGGGGGTAGCGGGTCTCCCTACCGGTGAGCAGTTCTTC. Protein product: CASRGVAGLPTGEQFF.

This clone was recorded only once. The chain is built from TRBV6-6 and TRBJ2-5; no firm D call. Trimming left V 6 bases short and J 4 bases short, with 18 bases between. CDR1 is MNHNY, CDR2 SVGAGI, per germline (reference sequence). The length of the CDR3 is 15 residues. The CDR3 nucleotides read TGTGCCAGCAGATTCTCCAACAGCCTCGCAGAGACCCAGTACTTC. It yields the protein CASRFSNSLAETQYF.

The chain has TRBV9 and TRBJ2-1; unclear D gene. Germline V lookup: CDR1 SGDLS, CDR2 YYNGEE. Trimming pared 0 bases from V and 5 bases from J, leaving 15 bases between. The CDR3 consists of 16 residues. CDR3 in amino acids: CASSVGEGFLDNEQFF. CDR3 in DNA: TGTGCCAGCAGCGTAGGAGAAGGGTTTTTAGACAATGAGCAGTTCTTC.

The chain uses TRBV6-5 and TRBJ2-7, with D possibly called TRBD1 or TRBD2 (5 bases each). CDR1 is MNHEY and CDR2 is SVGAGI in the germline V gene. The CDR3 is made up of 16 amino acids. Trimming removed 4 bases from V and 2 bases from J, with 18 bases in between. DNA of the CDR3: TGTGCCAGCAGTTGGGACCTTTCCCCCCAAACCTACGAGCAGTACTTC. It codes for CASSWDLSPQTYEQYF.

This rearrangement joins TRBV6-5 to TRBJ1-2; 9 bases agree with TRBD1. Germline V gene data show CDR1 as MNHEY and CDR2 as SVGAGI. CDR3 length equals 13 residues. Trimming removed 4 bases from V and 8 bases from J; junction bases left unmatched: 5. The CDR3 DNA follows: TGTGCCAGCAGTTGGGACAGGGAAAAGGGCTACACCTTC. The encoded protein is CASSWDREKGYTF.

The chain has TRBV5-6 and TRBJ1-1; D gene ambiguous. The V gene lost 0 bases and the J gene lost 7 bases, with 10 bases spanning the gap. The CDR3 length is 13 residues. Germline-derived CDR1 and CDR2 are SGHDT and YYEEEE. The CDR3 loop is CASSLAAGSEAFF. The DNA for the CDR3 is TGTGCCAGCAGCTTGGCCGCGGGTAGTGAAGCTTTCTTT.

The chain uses TRBV13 and TRBJ2-5; 9 bases fit TRBD2. This CDR3 is built from 17 residues. Germline V gene data show CDR1 as PRHDT and CDR2 as FYEKMQ (reference sequence). V was pared by 3 bases and J by 4 bases, with 12 bases of the junction left unmatched. The CDR3 DNA reads as TGTGCCAGCAGCTTGGGACTAGCCTTGTCGTCGGGAGAGACCCAGTACTTC. Translation: CASSLGLALSSGETQYF.

CDR3 residues: CASSLGGRAYEQYF. Here the CDR3 DNA reads TGTGCCAGCAGTTTAGGAGGGCGGGCCTACGAGCAGTACTTC. The J gene is TRBJ2-7, the V gene TRBV28; D is possibly TRBD2 (6 bases). V gave up 2 bases and J gave up 2 bases, with 10 bases separating them. The CDR3 consists of 14 residues. Germline V gene data show CDR1 as MDHEN and CDR2 as SYDVKM.

This clone has just one count. V and J are TRBV9 and TRBJ1-2; no firm D call. CDR1 SGDLS and CDR2 YYNGEE come from the germline V gene. The CDR3 has 14 amino acids. The ends were cut back, 0 bases at V and 7 bases at J, with 13 bases in the middle. The CDR3 loop reads CASSVDSSLSGYTF. CDR3 bases: TGTGCCAGCAGCGTAGATAGTTCTCTGTCTGGCTACACCTTC.